These 8 T cell receptor beta chains originate from one sample sequenced in a study of blood T cell repertoires in COVID-19. The method was immunoSEQ multiplex PCR; TCRdb's version includes in-frame clones alone and lacks a portion of them. This table holds about 140,000 clones, around 86% found once. The source material was peripheral blood. The receptors were sampled from a woman in her sixties with active or convalescent COVID-19.

The chain uses TRBV9 and TRBJ1-2; 7 positions agree with TRBD1. The germline V gene has CDR1 SGDLS and CDR2 YYNGEE. The CDR3 runs to 16 residues. The J segment lost 4 bases and the V segment lost 3 bases, leaving 12 bases of the junction unmatched. The CDR3 loop is CASSEKGAGLSYGYTF. The CDR3 region has the DNA TGTGCCAGCAGCGAGAAGGGGGCAGGACTATCCTATGGCTACACCTTC.

This chain links TRBV9 with TRBJ1-1; 7 bases are a match to TRBD1. This CDR3 is 14 amino acids long. The V gene end was trimmed by 3 bases and the J gene end by 6 bases; junction bases not matched to a gene: 8. Per germline, CDR1 SGDLS and CDR2 YYNGEE. DNA of the CDR3: TGTGCCAGCAGCGGGGGACAGATGAGGGCTGAAGCTTTCTTT. This translates into CASSGGQMRAEAFF. The variable domain in full, with the rest retrieved from reference TRBV9 and TRBJ1-1, is DSGVTQTPKHLITATGQRVTLRCSPRSGDLSVYWYQQSLDQGLQFLIQYYNGEERAKGNILERFSAQQFPDLHSELNLSSLELGDSALYFCASSGGQMRAEAFFGQGTRLTVV.

The chain joins TRBV2 to TRBJ1-1; D uncertain. CDR1 and CDR2 (germline): SNHLY, FYNNEI. The CDR3 is 14 residues long. The V and J ends lost 4 bases and 6 bases respectively, with 15 bases between them. CDR3 nucleotides: TGTGCCAGCAGTGGAGCCAGCGGGCTCGCTGAAGCTTTCTTT. Its translation is CASSGASGLAEAFF.

V usage is TRBV6-5 and J usage is TRBJ2-7; possibly TRBD2 for D (5 bases). The CDR3 runs 16 residues. Germline CDR1 is MNHEY and CDR2 is SVGAGI. Trimming removed 4 bases from V and 2 bases from J, with 18 bases in between. CDR3 DNA: TGTGCCAGCAGTTTTCAGCGGCAACGACCCACCTACGAGCAGTACTTC. Residues: CASSFQRQRPTYEQYF.

The chain links TRBV2 to TRBJ1-1, with 7 bases lining up with TRBD1. V trimming: 8 bases; J trimming: 7 bases; junction bases outside the gene matches: 13. Germline V gene lookup returns CDR1 SNHLY and CDR2 FYNNEI. The CDR3 has 14 amino acids. The CDR3 loop reads CASARGQDWGEAFF. CDR3 coding DNA: TGTGCCAGCGCCCGAGGACAGGACTGGGGTGAAGCTTTCTTT.

J is TRBJ2-5 and V is TRBV5-1; TRBD2 matches at 12 bases. V lost 4 bases, J lost 5 bases, and 6 bases stayed unmatched. CDR1 is SGHRS and CDR2 is YFSETQ in the germline V gene. The CDR3 length is 15 residues. The CDR3 is CASSVLAGGPETQYF. DNA for the CDR3: TGCGCCAGCAGCGTCCTAGCGGGAGGGCCCGAGACCCAGTACTTC.

The chain employs TRBV19 and TRBJ2-4; 10 nucleotides line up with TRBD2. Germline trimming cut 5 bases from V and 8 bases from J; bases unmatched to any gene: 6. CDR3 length: 14 amino acids. The germline V gene encodes CDR1 LNHDA and CDR2 SQIVND (reference sequence). CDR3 bases: TGTGCCAGTAGTGCGGCTAGCGGGAGCTACATTCAGTACTTC. Residues: CASSAASGSYIQYF. The complete variable domain, with remaining parts taken from reference TRBV19 and TRBJ2-4, reads DGGITQSPKYLFRKEGQNVTLSCEQNLNHDAMYWYRQDPGQGLRLIYYSQIVNDFQKGDIAEGYSVSREKKESFPLTVTSAQKNPTAFYLCASSAASGSYIQYFGAGTRLSVL.

The chain is built from TRBV7-2 and TRBJ2-4, with D maybe TRBD2 (6 bases). The CDR3 runs to 16 residues. CDR1 SGHTA and CDR2 FQGNSA come from the germline V gene. Trimming removed 5 bases from V and 1 base from J, with 15 bases in between. The CDR3 coding sequence is TGTGCCAGCAGCACGGCGGAGGGATGGGCCAAAAACATTCAGTACTTC. Its protein product is CASSTAEGWAKNIQYF.